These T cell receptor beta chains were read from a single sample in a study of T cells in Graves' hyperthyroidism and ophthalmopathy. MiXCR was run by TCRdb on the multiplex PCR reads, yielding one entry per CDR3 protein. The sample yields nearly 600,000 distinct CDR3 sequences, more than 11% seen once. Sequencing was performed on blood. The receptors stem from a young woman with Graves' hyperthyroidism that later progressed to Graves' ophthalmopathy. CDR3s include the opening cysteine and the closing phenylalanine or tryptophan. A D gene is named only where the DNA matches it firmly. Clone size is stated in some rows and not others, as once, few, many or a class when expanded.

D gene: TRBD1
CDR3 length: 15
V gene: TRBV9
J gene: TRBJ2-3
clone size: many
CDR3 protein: CASSLGTGNTDTQYF
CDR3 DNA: TGTGCCAGCAGCCTCGGGACAGGGAACACAGATACGCAGTATTTT

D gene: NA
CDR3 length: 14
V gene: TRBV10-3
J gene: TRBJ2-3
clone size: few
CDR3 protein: CAISESRGLHTQYF
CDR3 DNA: TGTGCCATCAGTGAGTCGAGAGGTCTTCATACGCAGTATTTT

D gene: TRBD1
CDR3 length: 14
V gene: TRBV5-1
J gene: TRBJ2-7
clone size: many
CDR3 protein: CASSLGDSSYEQYF
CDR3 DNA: TGCGCCAGCAGCTTGGGGGACAGCTCCTACGAGCAGTACTTC

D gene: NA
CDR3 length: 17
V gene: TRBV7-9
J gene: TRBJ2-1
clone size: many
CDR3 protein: CASSSPAGEVTYNEQFF
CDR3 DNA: TGTGCCAGCAGCTCACCGGCAGGGGAAGTAACCTACAATGAGCAGTTCTTC

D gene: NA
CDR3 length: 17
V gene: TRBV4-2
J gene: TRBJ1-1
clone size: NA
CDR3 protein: CASSQDEDGPFSTEAFF
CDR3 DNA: TGTGCCAGCAGCCAAGATGAGGATGGCCCCTTTAGTACTGAAGCTTTCTTT

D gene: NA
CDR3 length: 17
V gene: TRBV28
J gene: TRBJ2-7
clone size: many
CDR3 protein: CASSFQTGLASSYEQYF
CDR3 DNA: TGTGCCAGCAGTTTCCAGACAGGTCTCGCATCCTCCTACGAGCAGTACTTC

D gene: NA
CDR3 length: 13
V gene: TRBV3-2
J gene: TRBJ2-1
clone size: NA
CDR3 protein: CASSHYEGHEQFF
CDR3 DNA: TGTGCCAGCAGCCATTACGAAGGGCATGAGCAGTTCTTC

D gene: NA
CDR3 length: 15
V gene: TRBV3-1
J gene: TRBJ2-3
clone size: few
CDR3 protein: CASSLRGAEVETQYF
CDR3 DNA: TGTGCCAGCAGCCTCAGGGGGGCCGAAGTCGAGACGCAGTATTTT

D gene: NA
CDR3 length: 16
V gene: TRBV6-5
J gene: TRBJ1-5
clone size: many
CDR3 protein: CASSYSFGNSNQPQHF
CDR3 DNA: TGTGCCAGCAGTTACTCGTTCGGGAATAGCAATCAGCCCCAGCATTTT

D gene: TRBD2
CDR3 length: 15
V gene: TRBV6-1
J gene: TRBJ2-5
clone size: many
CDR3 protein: CASSDALAGVQTQYF
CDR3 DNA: TGTGCCAGCAGTGACGCACTAGCGGGAGTACAGACCCAGTACTTC

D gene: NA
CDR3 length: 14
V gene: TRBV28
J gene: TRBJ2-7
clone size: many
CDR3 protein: CASSLAKRPYEQYF
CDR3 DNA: TGTGCCAGCAGTTTAGCAAAACGGCCTTACGAGCAGTACTTC

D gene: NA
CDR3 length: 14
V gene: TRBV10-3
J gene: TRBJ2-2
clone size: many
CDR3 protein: CAISGGGVDGELFF
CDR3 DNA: TGTGCCATCAGTGGAGGCGGAGTTGACGGGGAGCTGTTTTTT

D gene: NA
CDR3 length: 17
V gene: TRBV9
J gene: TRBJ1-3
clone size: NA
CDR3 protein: CASSVDYTSSSGNTIYF
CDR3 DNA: TGTGCCAGCAGCGTAGATTACACCTCGAGCTCTGGAAACACCATATATTTT

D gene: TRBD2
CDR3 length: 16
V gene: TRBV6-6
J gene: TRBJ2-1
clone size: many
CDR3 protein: CASSYVPSGSYNEQFF
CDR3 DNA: TGTGCCAGCAGTTACGTCCCTAGCGGCTCCTACAATGAGCAGTTCTTC

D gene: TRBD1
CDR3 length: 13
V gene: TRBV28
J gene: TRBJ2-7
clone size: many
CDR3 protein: CASTGTGGYEQYF
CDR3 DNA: TGTGCCAGCACCGGGACAGGGGGCTACGAGCAGTACTTC

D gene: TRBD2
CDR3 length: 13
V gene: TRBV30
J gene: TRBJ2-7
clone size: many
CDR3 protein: CAWKLAEGYEQYF
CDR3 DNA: TGTGCCTGGAAACTAGCGGAGGGCTACGAGCAGTACTTC

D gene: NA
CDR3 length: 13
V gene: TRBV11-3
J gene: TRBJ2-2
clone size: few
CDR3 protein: CASSSRLTGELFF
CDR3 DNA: TGTGCCAGCAGCTCCAGACTCACCGGGGAGCTGTTTTTT

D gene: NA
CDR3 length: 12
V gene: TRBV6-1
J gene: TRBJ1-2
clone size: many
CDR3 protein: CASSRTIDGYTF
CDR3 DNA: TGTGCCAGCAGTCGCACCATCGATGGCTACACCTTC

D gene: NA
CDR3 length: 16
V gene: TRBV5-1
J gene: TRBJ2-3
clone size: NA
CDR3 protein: CASSLAGPSASDTQYF
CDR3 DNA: TGCGCCAGCAGCTTGGCCGGACCCAGCGCGTCAGATACGCAGTATTTT

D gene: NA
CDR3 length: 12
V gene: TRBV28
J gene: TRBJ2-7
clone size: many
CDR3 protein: CASSTDRREQYF
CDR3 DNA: TGTGCCAGCAGTACCGACAGGCGAGAGCAGTACTTC

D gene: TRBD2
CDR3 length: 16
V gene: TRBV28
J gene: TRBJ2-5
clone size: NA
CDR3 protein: CASSPRQAGLQETQYF
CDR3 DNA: TGTGCCAGCAGCCCCCGGCAAGCGGGACTCCAAGAGACCCAGTACTTC

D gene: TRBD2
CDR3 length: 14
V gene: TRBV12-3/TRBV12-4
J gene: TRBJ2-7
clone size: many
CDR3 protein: CASSAGLAGYEQYF
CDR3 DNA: TGTGCCAGCAGTGCGGGACTAGCGGGCTACGAGCAGTACTTC

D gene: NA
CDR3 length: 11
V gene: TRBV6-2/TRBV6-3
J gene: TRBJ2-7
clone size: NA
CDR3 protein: CASSIDRQQYF
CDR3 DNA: TGTGCCAGCAGTATCGACAGGCAGCAGTACTTC

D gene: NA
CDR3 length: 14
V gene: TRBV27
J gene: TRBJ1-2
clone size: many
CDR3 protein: CASRSYKGEESYTF
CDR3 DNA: TGTGCCAGCCGCTCGTACAAGGGGGAGGAAAGCTACACCTTC

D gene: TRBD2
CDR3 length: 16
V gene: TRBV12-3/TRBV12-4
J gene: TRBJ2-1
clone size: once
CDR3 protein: CASSLTSGHSYNEQFF
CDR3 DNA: TGTGCCAGCAGTCTCACTAGCGGCCATTCCTACAATGAGCAGTTCTTC

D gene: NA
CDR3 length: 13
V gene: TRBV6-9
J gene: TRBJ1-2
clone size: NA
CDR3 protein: CASSYLGEDGYTF
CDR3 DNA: TGTGCCAGCAGTTACTTGGGGGAAGATGGCTACACCTTC

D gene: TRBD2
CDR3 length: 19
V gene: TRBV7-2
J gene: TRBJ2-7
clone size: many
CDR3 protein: CASSPWTSGRRVGVYEQYF
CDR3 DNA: TGTGCCAGCAGCCCTTGGACTAGCGGGAGGCGGGTGGGGGTCTACGAGCAGTACTTC

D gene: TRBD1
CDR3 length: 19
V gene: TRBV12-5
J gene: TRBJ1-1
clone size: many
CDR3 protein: CASGLVPLGRGLLNTEAFF
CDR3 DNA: TGTGCTAGTGGTTTGGTACCCCTAGGCAGGGGGCTGTTGAACACTGAAGCTTTCTTT

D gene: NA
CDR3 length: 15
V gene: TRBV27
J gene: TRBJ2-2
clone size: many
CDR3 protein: CASSLVEPNTGELFF
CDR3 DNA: TGTGCCAGCAGTTTGGTAGAACCGAACACCGGGGAGCTGTTTTTT

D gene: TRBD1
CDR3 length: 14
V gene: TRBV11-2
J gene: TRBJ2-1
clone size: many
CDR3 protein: CASSPPDRATEQFF
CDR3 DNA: TGTGCCAGCAGCCCCCCCGACAGGGCCACTGAGCAGTTCTTC